The sequence of this TCR beta chain was determined in a study of blood T cell repertoires in COVID-19. Study details: The United States, Italy and Spain were the sources of the acute and convalescent COVID-19 samples. T cells, B-cell-depleted T cells, or PBMCs provided the cDNA or gDNA that served as material.

This clone came up a few times. In the original workflow: Reference gene primer amplification gave nucleated cell count estimates. Method: immunoSEQ multiplex PCR; TCRdb's copy keeps in-frame clones and lacks some. The DNA gave D and trimming, while V, J and clone size come from that table. The sample yields some 250,000 clones, about nine tenths seen once. Germline assignment: CDR1 SGHAT and CDR2 FQNNGV. V lost 2 bases and J lost 2, with 10 bases in between. This CDR3 is 14 amino acids long. Sequencing was carried out using peripheral blood. The rearrangement joins TRBV11-2 to TRBJ2-7; TRBD2 is a possible D gene (5 bases). This TCR derives from a man younger than 40 who had recovered from COVID-19. The CDR3 DNA is TGTGCCAGCAGCTTAATGGACTCTCCCTACGAGCAGTACTTC. Translated, it gives CASSLMDSPYEQYF.